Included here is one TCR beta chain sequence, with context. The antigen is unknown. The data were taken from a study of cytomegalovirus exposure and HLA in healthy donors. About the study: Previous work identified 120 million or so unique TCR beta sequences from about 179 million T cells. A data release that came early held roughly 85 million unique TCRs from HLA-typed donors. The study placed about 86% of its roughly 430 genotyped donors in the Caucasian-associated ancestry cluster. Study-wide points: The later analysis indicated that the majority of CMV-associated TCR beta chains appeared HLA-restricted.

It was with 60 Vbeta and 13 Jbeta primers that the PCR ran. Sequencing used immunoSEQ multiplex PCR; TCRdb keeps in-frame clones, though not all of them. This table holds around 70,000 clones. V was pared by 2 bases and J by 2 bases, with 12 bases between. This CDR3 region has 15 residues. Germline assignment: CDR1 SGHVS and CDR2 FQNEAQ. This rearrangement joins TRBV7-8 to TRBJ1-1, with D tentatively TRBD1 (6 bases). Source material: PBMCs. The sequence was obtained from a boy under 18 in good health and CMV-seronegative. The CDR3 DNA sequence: TGTGCCAGCAGCTTATACCCACAGGGTAACACTGAAGCTTTCTTT. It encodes CASSLYPQGNTEAFF.